The rows below give T cell receptor beta chains drawn from one sample of a study of beta chain features in type 1 diabetes. Generated by immunoSEQ multiplex PCR, the TCRdb table keeps only in-frame clones and is missing some. This table has 310,000 or so clones, 9.5% to 12% appearing once. Material for sequencing was naive CD4+ T cells from blood. The receptors originated from a woman aged 25 to 39 in good health. Each CDR3 is given with its conserved first and last residue. Fields, in order: J gene, V gene, D gene, clone size, CDR3 DNA, CDR3 protein. The D gene is left open where the match is weak. The size of a clone is reported for some rows only, either as once, few or many, or as a class for expanded clones.

TRBJ1-4,TRBV28,.,.,TGTGCCAGCAGTTTGCAGGCAGCAACTAATGAAAAACTGTTTTTT,CASSLQAATNEKLFF
TRBJ2-2,TRBV21-1,.,few,TGTGCCAGCCTCAAGACTAGCGGGAGGGCTAGGGGAGCCGGGGAGCTGTTTTTT,CASLKTSGRARGAGELFF
TRBJ2-1,TRBV4-2,TRBD2,.,TGTGCCAGCAGCCAAGGCATAGCGGGAGCGTCTGAGCAGTTCTTC,CASSQGIAGASEQFF
TRBJ2-1,TRBV2,.,.,TGTGCCAGCGGAGTGGGCGGGTCTGTCAATGAGCAGTTCTTC,CASGVGGSVNEQFF
TRBJ2-3,TRBV18,.,.,TGTGCCAGCTCACCGGTCGGGGATACCACAGATACGCAGTATTTT,CASSPVGDTTDTQYF
TRBJ2-1,TRBV6-4,.,few,TGTGCCAGCAGTGACTTAGGGGGTGAAAACAATGAGCAGTTCTTC,CASSDLGGENNEQFF
TRBJ2-1,TRBV6-5,.,.,TGTGCCAGCAGCCGATTGAGCGTTGACAATGAGCAGTTCTTC,CASSRLSVDNEQFF
TRBJ2-3,TRBV18,.,.,TGTGCCAGCTCACCACAAGCGGGTTTCCCAGATACGCAGTATTTT,CASSPQAGFPDTQYF
TRBJ2-3,TRBV4-2,.,.,TGTGCCAGCAGCCAAGGGGTCGGGGGGCGTACAGATACGCAGTATTTT,CASSQGVGGRTDTQYF
TRBJ2-7,TRBV30,.,few,TGTGCCTGGGGGACTTACGAGCAGTACTTC,CAWGTYEQYF
TRBJ2-1,TRBV7-3,TRBD2,.,TGTGCCAGCAGCAGGAGGTCCGGGACTAGCGCCAACAATGAGCAGTTCTTC,CASSRRSGTSANNEQFF
TRBJ1-5,TRBV7-9,TRBD1,.,TGTGCCAGCAGCTGGACAGGGGGAAATCAGCCCCAGCATTTT,CASSWTGGNQPQHF
TRBJ1-2,TRBV7-2,TRBD1,.,TGTGCCAGCAGCCGGGACAGGGGGCAGAATGGCTACACCTTC,CASSRDRGQNGYTF
TRBJ1-2,TRBV6-1,.,few,TGTGCCAGCAGTGGGCCCGGGGGAAAAGCCCGAGACGGCTATGGCTACACCTTC,CASSGPGGKARDGYGYTF
TRBJ1-5,TRBV2,.,few,TGTGCCAGCATGGGGGGGCGGCAGCCCCAGCATTTT,CASMGGRQPQHF
TRBJ2-1,TRBV5-1,TRBD2,.,TGCGCCAGCAGCCAGACTAGCGGGGGCAACAATGAGCAGTTCTTC,CASSQTSGGNNEQFF
TRBJ2-2,TRBV11-2,TRBD2,.,TGTGCCAGCAGTTCAATTACCCTCCTAGCGGGAGGTGCCCCGGGGGAGCTGTTTTTT,CASSSITLLAGGAPGELFF
TRBJ2-5,TRBV5-1,TRBD1,.,TGCGCCAGCAGCTCAGGGGGCGGGGAGACCCAGTACTTC,CASSSGGGETQYF
TRBJ1-5,TRBV30,TRBD1,few,TGTGCCTGGAGTAGAATAGGGGACAGGGGCGTTAGGGGCAATCAGCCCCAGCATTTT,CAWSRIGDRGVRGNQPQHF
TRBJ1-2,TRBV27,.,.,TGTGCCAGCAGCCCTCGAGGAGGAGGGAATGGCTACACCTTC,CASSPRGGGNGYTF
TRBJ2-5,TRBV5-4,TRBD1,.,TGTGCCAGCAGCTTGGACAGGGGGCAGCAGGAGACCCAGTACTTC,CASSLDRGQQETQYF
TRBJ2-7,TRBV28,TRBD1,.,TGTGCCAGCAGTCCCTTGGACAGGGGCCGGGGCGAGCAGTACTTC,CASSPLDRGRGEQYF
TRBJ2-7,TRBV6-5,TRBD2,.,TGTGCCAGCAGTTACACCCCAGCGGGAGTCGACGAGCAGTACTTC,CASSYTPAGVDEQYF
TRBJ2-1,TRBV11-2,TRBD2,.,TGTGCCAGCAGCCCAGGACTAGCGGGTAATGAGCAGTTCTTC,CASSPGLAGNEQFF
TRBJ2-7,TRBV28,TRBD1,few,TGTGCCAGCAGTCCAGGGGGCTCCTACGAGCAGTACTTC,CASSPGGSYEQYF
TRBJ2-3,TRBV5-1,TRBD2,.,TGCGCCAGCAGCTCGGCTAGCGGGAGCGATACGCAGTATTTT,CASSSASGSDTQYF
TRBJ2-3,TRBV5-1,TRBD2,few,TGCGCCAGCAGCTTGTCAGCGGGAGACACAGATACGCAGTATTTT,CASSLSAGDTDTQYF
TRBJ1-1,TRBV19,TRBD1,few,TGTGCCAGTAGTGTCCGGGACAGGAACACTGAAGCTTTCTTT,CASSVRDRNTEAFF
TRBJ2-7,TRBV30,TRBD2,few,TGTGCCTCGGGACTAGCGGGAGTCGACGAGCAGTACTTC,CASGLAGVDEQYF
TRBJ2-7,TRBV5-4,TRBD2,.,TGTGCCAGCAGCCCGCCTGAGACTAGCGGTTCCTACGAGCAGTACTTC,CASSPPETSGSYEQYF
TRBJ1-5,TRBV5-1,.,few,TGCGCCAGCAGCTTGCGGGGGGGTACTCAGCCCCAGCATTTT,CASSLRGGTQPQHF
TRBJ2-1,TRBV7-9,.,few,TGTGCCAGCAGCGCGGACTCCGACAATGAGCAGTTCTTC,CASSADSDNEQFF
TRBJ2-7,TRBV27,.,.,TGTGCCAGCAGTTTAAGGATGGAGGGACTGAACACCTACGAGCAGTACTTC,CASSLRMEGLNTYEQYF
TRBJ1-2,TRBV19,TRBD1,few,TGTGCCAGTAGGACCAGGGGGAAGAACTATGGCTACACCTTC,CASRTRGKNYGYTF
TRBJ2-7,TRBV27,TRBD1,.,TGTGCCAGCAGCCCGGACAGGGCGACCTCCTACGAGCAGTACTTC,CASSPDRATSYEQYF
TRBJ2-7,TRBV6-1,.,few,TGTGCCAGCAGTCTGAGACCGGACAGATCCTACGAGCAGTACTTC,CASSLRPDRSYEQYF
TRBJ2-2,TRBV7-6,TRBD2,few,TGTGCCAGCAGCGGTAGCGGGTCTCGCACCGGGGAGCTGTTTTTT,CASSGSGSRTGELFF
TRBJ2-1,TRBV4-3,TRBD1,few,TGCGCCAGCAGCCAAGATCCGAGACAGGGGGCCTGGTATGAGCAGTTCTTC,CASSQDPRQGAWYEQFF
TRBJ2-1,TRBV28,.,.,TGTGCCAGCACGGATGGAGTCGACAATGAGCAGTTCTTC,CASTDGVDNEQFF
TRBJ2-3,TRBV5-4,TRBD1,.,TGTGCCAGCAGCTTTGGGACAGGGGATACAGATACGCAGTATTTT,CASSFGTGDTDTQYF
TRBJ2-3,TRBV7-7,.,few,TGTGCTAGCAGCTTGGCCCAGGGGTTTACAGATACGCAGTATTTT,CASSLAQGFTDTQYF
TRBJ2-7,TRBV4-2,TRBD2,.,TGTGCCAGCAGCCAAGAACCCGGGACTAGCGGGAGTGTGAGTTCCGAGCAGTACTTC,CASSQEPGTSGSVSSEQYF
TRBJ1-5,TRBV30,TRBD1,few,TGTGCCTGGGGGGCGGGACAGGCATCGGGAAATCAGCCCCAGCATTTT,CAWGAGQASGNQPQHF